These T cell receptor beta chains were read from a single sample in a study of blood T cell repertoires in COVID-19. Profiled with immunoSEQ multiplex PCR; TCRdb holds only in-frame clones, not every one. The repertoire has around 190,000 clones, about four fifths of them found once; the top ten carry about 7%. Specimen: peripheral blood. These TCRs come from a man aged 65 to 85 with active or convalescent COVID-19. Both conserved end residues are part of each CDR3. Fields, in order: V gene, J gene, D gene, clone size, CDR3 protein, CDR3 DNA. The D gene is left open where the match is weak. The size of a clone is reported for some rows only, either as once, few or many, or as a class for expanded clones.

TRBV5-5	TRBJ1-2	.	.	CASSLVLQDPYGYTF	TGTGCCAGCAGCTTGGTCCTACAGGACCCCTATGGCTACACCTTC
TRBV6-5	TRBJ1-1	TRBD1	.	CASRVQGAGAFF	TGTGCCAGCAGGGTACAGGGGGCAGGTGCTTTCTTT
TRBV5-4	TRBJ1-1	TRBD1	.	CASTPGQEARAFF	TGTGCCAGCACTCCGGGACAGGAGGCGCGCGCTTTCTTT
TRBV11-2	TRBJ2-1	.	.	CASSLGGRARMEEQFF	TGTGCCAGCAGCTTAGGCGGCAGGGCCCGTATGGAAGAGCAGTTCTTC
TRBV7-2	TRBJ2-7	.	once	CASTQPASSYEQYF	TGTGCCAGCACCCAACCAGCTAGCTCCTACGAGCAGTACTTC
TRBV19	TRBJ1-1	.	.	CASSIIGAGAEAFF	TGTGCCAGTAGTATAATTGGAGCGGGTGCTGAAGCTTTCTTT
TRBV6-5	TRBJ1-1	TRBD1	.	CASRLQGGGLEAFF	TGTGCCAGCAGACTACAGGGGGGCGGACTTGAAGCTTTCTTT
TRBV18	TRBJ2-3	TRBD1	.	CASSPPGQSTDTQYF	TGTGCCAGCTCACCCCCGGGACAGAGCACAGATACGCAGTATTTT
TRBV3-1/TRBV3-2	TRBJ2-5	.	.	CASSPPVFRGPQETQYF	TGTGCCAGCAGCCCCCCTGTTTTTAGGGGCCCACAGGAGACCCAGTACTTC
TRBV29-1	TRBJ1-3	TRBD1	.	CSARDSLSGNTIYF	TGCAGCGCTCGGGACAGCCTCTCTGGAAACACCATATATTTT
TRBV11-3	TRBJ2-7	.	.	CASSPTGTLGYGEQYF	TGTGCCAGCAGCCCCACCGGGACACTTGGGTATGGGGAGCAGTACTTC
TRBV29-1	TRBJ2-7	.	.	CSALTGWGYEQYF	TGCAGCGCCCTAACAGGGTGGGGCTACGAGCAGTACTTC
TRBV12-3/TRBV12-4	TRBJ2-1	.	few	CATSLDLAEQFF	TGTGCCACCTCCCTGGACTTAGCTGAGCAGTTCTTC
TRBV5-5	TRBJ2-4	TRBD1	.	CASSLTLGQLIKNIQYF	TGTGCCAGCAGCTTAACCCTGGGACAGTTGATCAAAAACATTCAGTACTTC
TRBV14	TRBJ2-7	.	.	CASRQGYEQYF	TGTGCCAGCAGACAGGGCTACGAGCAGTACTTC
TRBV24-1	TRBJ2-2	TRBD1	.	CATSDRTGGKAGELFF	TGTGCCACCAGTGACAGGACAGGGGGCAAGGCCGGGGAGCTGTTTTTT
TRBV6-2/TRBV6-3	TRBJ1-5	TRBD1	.	CASSPRFGTGGFQPQHF	TGTGCCAGCAGCCCTCGGTTTGGGACAGGGGGCTTTCAGCCCCAGCATTTT
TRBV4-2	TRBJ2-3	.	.	CASSPPGESTDTQYF	TGTGCCAGCAGCCCACCGGGGGAGAGCACAGATACGCAGTATTTT
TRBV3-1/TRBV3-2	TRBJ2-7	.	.	CASSPSSDYRYEQYF	TGTGCCAGCAGCCCCTCCTCGGACTACCGATACGAGCAGTACTTC
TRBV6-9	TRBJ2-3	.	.	CASRVQGYADTQYF	TGTGCCAGCAGGGTCCAGGGATACGCAGATACGCAGTATTTT
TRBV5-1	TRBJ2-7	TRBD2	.	CASSLGTSGGRQYF	TGCGCCAGCAGTCTGGGGACTAGCGGGGGGAGACAGTACTTC
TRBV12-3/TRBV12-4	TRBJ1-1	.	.	CASRQWGGSEAFF	TGTGCCAGCAGGCAATGGGGGGGATCTGAAGCTTTCTTT
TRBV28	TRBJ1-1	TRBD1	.	CASRAGGNTEAFF	TGTGCCAGCAGGGCAGGGGGGAACACTGAAGCTTTCTTT
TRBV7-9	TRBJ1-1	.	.	CASSYNPGAEAFF	TGTGCCAGCAGCTACAATCCAGGGGCTGAAGCTTTCTTT
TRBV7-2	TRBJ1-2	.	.	CASSPDSVKYGYTF	TGTGCCAGCAGCCCGGACAGTGTAAAGTATGGCTACACCTTC
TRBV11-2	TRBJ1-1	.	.	CASSLELTVEAFF	TGTGCCAGCAGCTTGGAGCTGACAGTTGAAGCTTTCTTT
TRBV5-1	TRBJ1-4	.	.	CASTPDSNNEKLFF	TGCGCCAGCACGCCGGACAGTAATAATGAAAAACTGTTTTTT
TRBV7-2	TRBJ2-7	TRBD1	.	CASSLTGTGTYEQYF	TGTGCCAGCAGCTTGACCGGGACAGGGACCTACGAGCAGTACTTC
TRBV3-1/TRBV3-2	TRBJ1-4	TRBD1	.	CASSRGTPFRGLNEKLFF	TGTGCCAGCAGCCGCGGGACACCGTTTAGGGGGCTTAATGAAAAACTGTTTTTT
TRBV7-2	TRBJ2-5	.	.	CASSKGEGETQYF	TGTGCCAGCAGCAAAGGGGAAGGAGAGACCCAGTACTTC
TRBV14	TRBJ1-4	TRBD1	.	CASSQRTGSTTNEKLFF	TGTGCCAGCAGCCAAAGGACAGGGTCTACGACTAATGAAAAACTGTTTTTT
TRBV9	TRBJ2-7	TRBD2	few	CASNRAGGSYEQYF	TGTGCCAGCAACCGAGCGGGAGGCTCCTACGAGCAGTACTTC
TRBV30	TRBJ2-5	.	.	CAWSVSTETQYF	TGTGCCTGGAGTGTTTCTACGGAGACCCAGTACTTC
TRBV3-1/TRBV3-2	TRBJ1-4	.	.	CASSQMDSTNEKLFF	TGTGCCAGCAGCCAGATGGACTCAACTAATGAAAAACTGTTTTTT
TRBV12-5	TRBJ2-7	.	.	CASGERGSYEQYF	TGTGCTAGTGGAGAAAGAGGGAGTTACGAGCAGTACTTC
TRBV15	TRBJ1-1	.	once	CATTRRDTNTEAFF	TGTGCCACCACTAGACGGGACACGAACACTGAAGCTTTCTTT
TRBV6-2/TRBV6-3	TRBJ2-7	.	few	CASSYPYLSGRSSYEQYF	TGTGCCAGCAGTTACCCCTACTTGAGCGGGCGCAGCTCCTACGAGCAGTACTTC
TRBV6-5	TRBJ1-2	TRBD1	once	CASSSGTGHGYTF	TGTGCCAGCAGCTCCGGGACAGGGCATGGCTACACCTTC
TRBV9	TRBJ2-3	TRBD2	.	CASSGTSVSTDTQYF	TGTGCCAGCAGCGGGACTAGCGTCAGCACAGATACGCAGTATTTT
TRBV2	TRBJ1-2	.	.	CASRGQGESYGYTF	TGTGCCAGCAGGGGGCAGGGTGAATCATATGGCTACACCTTC